This T cell receptor (beta chain) was sequenced for a study of T cell repertoires in cytomegalovirus infection. Study context: Indicated by public TCR beta signatures were CMV infection and matching HLA type. Study-wide results and limits: Based on cumulative public TCR beta family frequency, carriers of CMV plus the relevant HLA were identified. Clonotype analysis showed dominance of the ex vivo response by HLA-C-restricted CMV-specific TCR beta clonotypes.

MiXCR, run by TCRdb on the reads, gives a single entry per CDR3 protein. This sample yields some 300,000 distinct CDR3 sequences, of which roughly a tenth are seen a single time; approximately 2.4% belongs to the top ten. This clonotype was detected many times. Its antigen is undetermined. This CDR3 is 14 amino acids long. Germline CDR1 SGHVS, CDR2 FQNEAQ. V was cut by 5 bases and J by 2 bases, with 11 bases left in between. Sequenced material: PBMCs. This sequence originates from a human donor in good health (CMV status not recorded). Some clones in this sample may be carry-over from other donors' samples. The chain uses TRBV7-8 and TRBJ2-3; weak D call: TRBD2 (5 bases). The CDR3 region is CASSQTTHTDTQYF. In nucleotides, the CDR3 is TGTGCCAGCAGCCAGACTACGCACACAGATACGCAGTATTTT.